This entry lists 19 T cell receptor beta chains sequenced from one sample in a study of T cells in localized non-small cell lung cancer (dated by TCRdb to about 2020). Receptor amplification or capture employed the immunoSEQ multiplex PCR assay. What TCRdb holds here is the immuneACCESS table cut down to in-frame rearrangements. Part of the clones is not present; checked against another copy, under half of the missing clones reflect an unresolved V gene, and the others are unexplained. This sample comprises roughly 26,000 clones, 70% to 90% of them detected only once. Around an eighth of the sample belongs to the ten largest clones. Source: peripheral blood, taken before any cancer treatment. All receptors derive from a female donor older than 55 with stage II squamous cell lung carcinoma.

The CDR3 reads CASRKDTTYGYTF. CDR3 nucleotides: TGTGCCAGCAGGAAAGACACCACCTATGGCTACACCTTC. The gene calls are TRBV27 and TRBJ1-2; D is unclear. The CDR3 is 13 residues long. V lost 6 bases and J lost 4, with 12 bases in between. CDR1 and CDR2 (germline): MNHEY, SMNVEV (reference sequence).

The chain combines TRBV5-5 with TRBJ2-7, with 7 bases fitting TRBD1. The V and J ends lost 0 bases and 2 bases, in that order; junction bases with no gene match: 5. Germline V gene sequence: CDR1 SGHKS, CDR2 YYEKEE (reference sequence). This CDR3 spans 15 amino acids. The CDR3 DNA is TGTGCCAGCAGCTTGGCCGGGACAGATACCTACGAGCAGTACTTC. Translation: CASSLAGTDTYEQYF.

The genes are TRBV6-5 and TRBJ2-7; 9 positions agree with TRBD1. This CDR3 has 16 residues. Germline-derived CDR1 and CDR2 are MNHEY and SVGAGI. After removal of 2 bases from V and 4 bases from J, the junction contained 9 bases not matched to a gene. CDR3 bases: TGTGCCAGCAGTTACCTCATGGGACAGGGTGGTTACGAGCAGTACTTC. Its protein product is CASSYLMGQGGYEQYF.

The chain carries TRBV27 and TRBJ2-7, with D perhaps assigned TRBD1 or TRBD2 (5 bases each). This CDR3 has 15 amino acids. The germline V gene encodes CDR1 MNHEY and CDR2 SMNVEV (reference sequence). With 7 bases removed from V and 3 bases from J, the gap between germline ends came to 19 bases. Here the CDR3 reads CASNSGTAGYYEQYF. The CDR3 bases are TGTGCCAGCAATTCCGGGACGGCAGGATACTACGAGCAGTACTTC.

This rearrangement joins TRBV30 to TRBJ1-5; TRBD1 agrees at 9 bases. This CDR3 is built from 15 residues. Germline V lookup: CDR1 GTSNPN, CDR2 SVGIG (reference sequence). Losses at the gene ends were 0 bases for V and 9 bases for J; bases not matched to a gene: 9. The CDR3 spells CAWSVGRQGGWPQHF. In DNA, the CDR3 is TGTGCCTGGAGTGTAGGAAGACAGGGGGGATGGCCCCAGCATTTT.

The rearrangement joins TRBV6-5 to TRBJ1-1; D unclear. V lost 7 bases and J lost 7, with 16 bases in between. Germline loops: CDR1 MNHEY, CDR2 SVGAGI. The CDR3 consists of 13 residues. CDR3 in DNA: TGTGCCAGCACCATCTTTGACCCCTTTGAAGCTTTCTTT. This codes for CASTIFDPFEAFF.

The chain couples TRBV7-9 to TRBJ2-3; 8 nucleotides match TRBD2. The CDR3 spans 17 residues. The V gene's germline CDR1 is SEHNR and CDR2 FQNEAQ (reference sequence). The V segment lost 1 base and the J segment 0 bases; nucleotides outside the gene matches: 6. CDR3 residues: CASSLGTASGSTDTQYF. In DNA, the CDR3 is TGTGCCAGCAGCTTAGGAACGGCTAGCGGGAGCACAGATACGCAGTATTTT. Full variable domain (rest looked up from reference TRBV7-9 and TRBJ2-3): DTGVSQNPRHKITKRGQNVTFRCDPISEHNRLYWYRQTLGQGPEFLTYFQNEAQLEKSRLLSDRFSAERPKGSFSTLEIQRTEQGDSAMYLCASSLGTASGSTDTQYFGPGTRLTVL.

This chain links TRBV7-2 with TRBJ2-7, with D possibly TRBD2 on 6 matching bases. V lost 5 bases and J 3 bases, leaving 14 bases between the germline ends. The CDR3 contains 14 residues. Germline CDR1 is SGHTA and CDR2 is FQGNSA. The CDR3 is CASSRLGGDYEQYF. CDR3 nucleotide sequence: TGTGCCAGCAGCCGCCTCGGGGGAGACTACGAGCAGTACTTC.

Written as DNA, the CDR3 is TGTGCCCAGCTACAGGGTTCCTACGAGCAGTACTTC. Amino acids: CAQLQGSYEQYF. The chain links TRBV11-2 to TRBJ2-7; D perhaps matches TRBD1 (6 bases). V was shortened by 11 bases and J by 1 base, with 12 bases between the two germline ends. From germline, CDR1 is SGHAT and CDR2 FQNNGV. The length of the CDR3 is 12 residues.

This clone has just a few counts. This rearrangement joins TRBV27 to TRBJ1-1; possible D gene TRBD1, 5 bases. V lost 6 bases and J 11 bases, leaving 13 bases between the germline ends. CDR3 size: 11 residues. Per germline, CDR1 MNHEY and CDR2 SMNVEV (reference sequence). This chain's CDR3 is CASSTGAGAFF. For the CDR3, the DNA is TGTGCCAGCAGCACAGGAGCGGGGGCTTTCTTT.

This clone was counted once. The V call is TRBV19, the J call TRBJ2-1; D is uncertain. The CDR3 spans 16 residues. CDR1 is LNHDA and CDR2 is SQIVND in the germline V gene (reference sequence). V shed 6 bases and J shed 0 bases, with 15 bases lying between them. Written as DNA, the CDR3 is TGTGCCAGTAGAGAAAGGCCCTATCTCTCCTACAATGAGCAGTTCTTC. This encodes CASRERPYLSYNEQFF.

This chain links TRBV7-9 with TRBJ2-5; 7 bases line up with TRBD2. The V gene's germline CDR1 is SEHNR and CDR2 FQNEAQ (reference sequence). J was trimmed by 6 bases and V by 2 bases; bases with no gene match: 6. The CDR3 is 14 amino acids. The CDR3 reads CASSLTGLMKTQYF. In DNA, the CDR3 is TGTGCCAGCAGCTTAACGGGACTAATGAAGACCCAGTACTTC.

J is TRBJ2-5 and V is TRBV5-1, with 9 bases matching TRBD1. With 0 bases clipped from V and 3 bases from J, the junction kept 0 bases outside the gene matches. CDR1 is SGHRS and CDR2 is YFSETQ in the germline V gene. CDR3 size: 14 residues. The CDR3 coding sequence is TGCGCCAGCAGCTTGGGGACAGGGGAAGAGACCCAGTACTTC. Protein sequence: CASSLGTGEETQYF.

The gene calls are TRBV27 and TRBJ1-5; no reliable D call. This CDR3 is 15 amino acids long. Per the germline V gene, CDR1 is MNHEY and CDR2 is SMNVEV (reference sequence). Trimming pared 5 bases from V and 7 bases from J, leaving 18 bases between. The CDR3 reads CASSPESEFWQPQHF. CDR3 nucleotides: TGTGCCAGCAGTCCCGAAAGTGAGTTCTGGCAGCCCCAGCATTTT.

The chain joins TRBV7-7 to TRBJ2-1; unclear D gene. The CDR3 length is 15 residues. The V end lost 5 bases, the J end lost 11 bases, and 22 bases lay between the germline ends. The germline V gene has CDR1 SSHAT and CDR2 FNYEAQ (reference sequence). The CDR3 DNA follows: TGTGCCAGCAGCCCCCCTGGGGATCGGGCTTTTCAGCAGTTCTTC. It encodes CASSPPGDRAFQQFF.

This chain uses TRBV7-9 with TRBJ2-2; D unclear. The germline V gene has CDR1 SEHNR and CDR2 FQNEAQ (reference sequence). The CDR3 loop spans 13 amino acids. The ends were cut back, 5 bases at V and 4 bases at J, with 8 bases in the middle. CDR3: CASSLMGTGELFF. The CDR3 DNA reads as TGTGCCAGCAGCCTAATGGGCACCGGGGAGCTGTTTTTT.

The genes are TRBV27 and TRBJ1-2, with D possibly being TRBD1 (5 bases). The V gene's germline CDR1 is MNHEY and CDR2 SMNVEV (reference sequence). V lost 4 bases and J 8 bases, leaving 17 bases between the germline ends. The CDR3 loop spans 14 amino acids. CDR3 amino acids: CASSSLGVLSGYTF. The DNA for the CDR3 is TGTGCCAGCAGTTCATTGGGGGTTTTGTCCGGCTACACCTTC.

The table lists this clone with a few counts. V gene TRBV19 combines with J gene TRBJ2-1, with a tentative D call TRBD1 (5 bases). CDR1 and CDR2 (germline): LNHDA, SQIVND (reference sequence). The CDR3 is made up of 15 amino acids. V was pared by 4 bases and J by 9 bases, with 19 bases between. The DNA of the CDR3 is TGTGCCAGTAGTAGCCAGGGTTATGGGTATGCTGAGCAGTTCTTC. It translates to CASSSQGYGYAEQFF.

The genes are TRBV29-1 and TRBJ1-4; D is unclear. Germline V gives CDR1 SQVTM, CDR2 ANQGSEA. The V and J ends lost 7 bases and 5 bases respectively, with 14 bases between them. The CDR3 totals 13 residues. The CDR3 coding sequence is TGCAGCGCCGGCGGCAGCGGGAATGAAAAACTGTTTTTT. Translation: CSAGGSGNEKLFF.